This T cell receptor (beta chain) originates from a study of blood T cell repertoires in COVID-19 (dated by TCRdb to 2018 to 2020). Describing the broader study: Collaborator samples came from the United States, Italy and Spain and covered acute and convalescent phases of COVID-19. The prospective study material was composed of cDNA or gDNA derived from T cells, B-cell-depleted T cells, or PBMCs. Deeply sampled blood TCRbeta repertoires from subjects exposed to, actively infected with, or recovered from COVID-19 were included in the dataset. The repertoires were released in a freely available public database intended as a resource for research on the immune response to SARS-CoV-2. Samples came from the ongoing ImmuneRACE study (first 160 participants) plus 1,254 subjects from 6 global collaborators. Sample metadata almost always included a de-identified subject ID, COVID-19 status, age in years and sex. Where available, HLA class I and class II types were obtained from metadata supplied by the sample provider rather than from assay-based typing. What the study reported, not specific to this receptor: The quantity of clinical and demographic metadata differed by source and by participant and was supplied without curation.

The collaborating institutions used their own protocols to collect whole blood in K2EDTA tubes. Collaborator samples were shipped for TCRbeta analysis as frozen whole blood, isolated PBMCs, or DNA extracted from either sample type. The immunoSEQ Assay, a bias-controlled multiplex PCR, was used to amplify TCRbeta CDR3 regions from genomic DNA. In the original analysis: The number of nucleated cells in each sample was estimated from the amplification of reference gene primers within the assay. Sequence reads were collapsed and filtered to measure the absolute abundance of every unique TCRbeta CDR3 rearrangement. Productive Simpson clonality was computed per sample as the square root of Simpson's diversity index over productive rearrangements. What TCRdb holds here is the immuneACCESS table cut down to in-frame rearrangements. Part of the clones is not present; checked against another copy, under half of the missing clones reflect an unresolved V gene, and the others are unexplained. From that table come the V and J calls and clone size; the DNA was used to work out D and trimming. Counted in this sample were about 520,000 clones; over 75% of them appeared once. Approximately 3.2% of the sample rests with the top ten.

A remark on this clone: The target of this receptor is not known. No qualities accompany the bases; no much larger clone lies one base away.

The CDR3, cysteine through phenylalanine, is 15 amino acids long. Only the CDR3 region is kept as DNA, spanning 45 bases read in frame from base 1. Trimming removed 6 bases from V and 1 base from J; the gene matches leave 11 bases unexplained. From the germline V gene (reference sequence), CDR1 is GTSNPN and CDR2 is SVGIG. The rearranged segments are TRBV30 and TRBJ1-2; 7 bases in the junction line up with TRBD1. The TCR was taken from a human donor in a cohort sampled during active COVID-19. Material: peripheral blood. In nucleotides, the sequence is TGTGCCTGTGACGTACAGGGGCGTAGTAACTATGGCTACACCTTC. Its protein is CACDVQGRSNYGYTF.